This is a list of T cell receptor beta chains from one sample in a study of blood T cell repertoires in COVID-19. TCRdb's copy holds only in-frame clones and misses some; the assay was immunoSEQ multiplex PCR. The sample shows about 150,000 clones, 85% of them seen only once. The material sequenced was PBMCs or T cells enriched from blood (not recorded which). These receptors all come from a woman aged 40-49 years who had recovered from COVID-19. The CDR3 runs from the conserved cysteine through the conserved F or W. Fields, in order: clone size, J gene, V gene, D gene, CDR3 DNA, CDR3 protein. The D gene is left open where the match is weak. Rows may omit the clone size; those that give it use once, few, many or a size class.

-,TRBJ2-2,TRBV11-1,-,TGTGCCAGCAGCTTATACAGGAGGGACACCGGGGAGCTGTTTTTT,CASSLYRRDTGELFF
-,TRBJ1-4,TRBV2,-,TGTGCCAGCACAGGCGAGATGGATGAAAAACTGTTTTTT,CASTGEMDEKLFF
-,TRBJ2-3,TRBV3-1/TRBV3-2,TRBD2,TGTGCCAGCAGCCAAGAAGGTTTTAGCGGGATGGCTAGCACAGATACGCAGTATTTT,CASSQEGFSGMASTDTQYF
-,TRBJ2-3,TRBV19,-,TGTGCCAGTAGTCCCCCAGGGGCGACAGATACGCAGTATTTT,CASSPPGATDTQYF
-,TRBJ2-5,TRBV12-5,-,TGTGCTAGTGGCTTAGCGGTAGAAGAGACCCAGTACTTC,CASGLAVEETQYF
-,TRBJ2-2,TRBV12-3/TRBV12-4,-,TGTGCCAGCACGGTCCTCTCAACGGGGGAGCTGTTTTTT,CASTVLSTGELFF
once,TRBJ2-5,TRBV5-1,-,TGCGCCAGCAGCTTGGACGGGGTGGGGTACCAAGAGACCCAGTACTTC,CASSLDGVGYQETQYF
-,TRBJ2-6,TRBV11-2,-,TGTGCCAGCAGCTCACCATTGTTGGGCGCTGGGGCCAACGTCCTGACTTTC,CASSSPLLGAGANVLTF
-,TRBJ2-7,TRBV28,TRBD1,TGTGCCAGCAGTTTAGGGACAGGGGGCAACGAGCAGTACTTC,CASSLGTGGNEQYF
-,TRBJ2-3,TRBV3-1/TRBV3-2,TRBD2,TGTGCCAGCAGCCAAGGGTTAGCGGGGGTAGATACGCAGTATTTT,CASSQGLAGVDTQYF
-,TRBJ2-1,TRBV11-2,-,TGTGCCAGCAGCTTAGGACAGGAGAGCTCCTACAATGAGCAGTTCTTC,CASSLGQESSYNEQFF
-,TRBJ2-4,TRBV10-3,-,TGTGCCATCAGTGAGTCAACAGGGGGGGACAAAAACATTCAGTACTTC,CAISESTGGDKNIQYF
few,TRBJ1-1,TRBV5-4,-,TGTGCCAGCAGCTTGCGGTTGGACAGGAACACTGAAGCTTTCTTT,CASSLRLDRNTEAFF
-,TRBJ2-2,TRBV7-9,-,TGTGCCAGCAGCTTAGCGGGGGCAGACAGGGAGCTGTTTTTT,CASSLAGADRELFF
-,TRBJ2-2,TRBV7-6,TRBD2,TGTGCCAGCAGGCTAGCGGGGACCGGGGAGCTGTTTTTT,CASRLAGTGELFF
-,TRBJ2-1,TRBV6-5,-,TGTGCCAGCAGTCCCGGGAGCCGGTCCTACAATGAGCAGTTCTTC,CASSPGSRSYNEQFF
-,TRBJ1-1,TRBV30,-,TGTGCCTGGGGCAACCAGGGGAACACTGAAGCTTTCTTT,CAWGNQGNTEAFF
-,TRBJ1-2,TRBV12-3/TRBV12-4,-,TGTGCCAGCAGTCAATCCCAGGGTTTCGGCTACACCTTC,CASSQSQGFGYTF
-,TRBJ2-5,TRBV5-1,TRBD2,TGCGCCAGCAGCCAAAGTAGCGGGAGCGGAGAGACCCAGTACTTC,CASSQSSGSGETQYF
-,TRBJ1-2,TRBV3-1/TRBV3-2,TRBD1,TGTGCCAGCAGCCAAGGGGTACAGGGGGCATCCTACACCTTC,CASSQGVQGASYTF
once,TRBJ2-7,TRBV2,TRBD2,TGTGCCAGCAGAGCTTCTAGCGGCTCCTACGAGCAGTACTTC,CASRASSGSYEQYF
-,TRBJ2-5,TRBV5-1,TRBD2,TGCGCCAGCAGACCGACTAGCGGGGGGGAGACCCAGTACTTC,CASRPTSGGETQYF
once,TRBJ2-1,TRBV27,TRBD2,TGTGCCAGCAGTACCTCTAGCGGGAGGGGGAATGAGCAGTTCTTC,CASSTSSGRGNEQFF
-,TRBJ1-5,TRBV19,-,TGTGCCAGTAGTATAGGGGGCCGGGATCAGCCCCAGCATTTT,CASSIGGRDQPQHF
-,TRBJ2-3,TRBV27,-,TGTGCCAGCAGTCTCGAAGGACTCACAGATACGCAGTATTTT,CASSLEGLTDTQYF
-,TRBJ2-2,TRBV5-5,TRBD2,TGTGCCAGCAGCCAGGACCTAGCGGGAGAAAAAACCGGGGAGCTGTTTTTT,CASSQDLAGEKTGELFF
-,TRBJ1-1,TRBV7-9,-,TGTGCCAGCAGCTTAGTCGGAGGGAACACTGAAGCTTTCTTT,CASSLVGGNTEAFF
-,TRBJ1-1,TRBV27,TRBD1,TGTGCCAGCAGTCGGACAGGGGGGACTGAAGCTTTCTTT,CASSRTGGTEAFF
-,TRBJ2-7,TRBV30,-,TGTGCCGGGGGCGACTACGAGCAGTACTTC,CAGGDYEQYF
-,TRBJ2-2,TRBV27,-,TGTGCCAGCAGTTTAGGTAGGGGGGGAGCCGGCACCGGGGAGCTGTTTTTT,CASSLGRGGAGTGELFF
few,TRBJ2-3,TRBV5-5,TRBD2,TGTGCCAGCAGCTTGGTGGGTAGCGGGAGGACGCAGTATTTT,CASSLVGSGRTQYF
-,TRBJ1-6,TRBV7-8,-,TGTGCCAGCAGCTTGGTCTGGGGGGTCCCGGATTCACCCCTCCACTTT,CASSLVWGVPDSPLHF
-,TRBJ2-5,TRBV9,-,TGTGCCAGCAGCGTAGGCCCGGCGGGGCCCGGGGAGACCCAGTACTTC,CASSVGPAGPGETQYF
-,TRBJ1-3,TRBV7-8,TRBD1,TGTGCCAGCGCCCAGGGGGTCTCTGGAAACACCATATATTTT,CASAQGVSGNTIYF